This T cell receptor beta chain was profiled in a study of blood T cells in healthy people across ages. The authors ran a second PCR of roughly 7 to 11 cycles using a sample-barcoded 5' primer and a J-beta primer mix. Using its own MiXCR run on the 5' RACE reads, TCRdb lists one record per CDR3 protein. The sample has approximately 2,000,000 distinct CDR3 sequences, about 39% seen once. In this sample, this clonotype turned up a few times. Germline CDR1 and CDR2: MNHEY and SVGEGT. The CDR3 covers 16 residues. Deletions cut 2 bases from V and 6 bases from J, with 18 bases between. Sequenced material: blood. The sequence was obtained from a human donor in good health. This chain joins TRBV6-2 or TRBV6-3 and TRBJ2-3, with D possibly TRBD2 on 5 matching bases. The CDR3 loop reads CASSYSTSSPADTQYF. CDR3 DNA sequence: TGTGCCAGCAGTTACAGCACTAGTTCACCGGCGGATACGCAGTATTTT.